These 11 T cell receptor beta chains came from one sample sequenced in a study of blood T cell repertoires in COVID-19. The data were produced by immunoSEQ multiplex PCR, yet TCRdb's version contains in-frame clones alone and is incomplete. The sample consists of 60,000 to 90,000 clones, around 72% of them appearing once. The specimen was peripheral blood. Receptors were obtained from a human donor with acute or convalescent COVID-19. The donor label of this sample is uncertain.

This chain uses TRBV24-1 with TRBJ2-2; D is perhaps TRBD2 (6 bases). The CDR3 sequence is 17 residues long. With 3 bases removed from V and 1 base from J, the gap between germline ends came to 14 bases. Germline CDR1 is KGHDR and CDR2 is SFDVKD. CDR3 in amino acids: CATSDPIAEMNTGELFF. The CDR3 nucleotides read TGTGCCACCAGTGATCCTATAGCGGAGATGAACACCGGGGAGCTGTTTTTT.

The chain joins TRBV7-9 to TRBJ1-1; tentatively, D is TRBD1 (5 bases). Trimming cost V 3 bases and J 1 base, with 12 bases left between them. CDR1 and CDR2 (germline): SEHNR, FQNEAQ (reference sequence). The length of the CDR3 is 15 residues. Here the CDR3 DNA reads TGTGCCAGCAGCTTTACGTTGGGGGGGAACACTGAAGCTTTCTTT. The encoded protein is CASSFTLGGNTEAFF.

V gene TRBV11-2 combines with J gene TRBJ2-4, with 7 nucleotides matching TRBD1. Germline V gives CDR1 SGHAT, CDR2 FQNNGV. With 6 bases clipped from V and 2 bases from J, the junction kept 7 bases outside the gene matches. The CDR3 sequence is 15 residues long. CDR3 DNA sequence: TGTGCCAGCAGACATGGACAGGCCCCCAAAAACATTCAGTACTTC. It is translated as CASRHGQAPKNIQYF.

J is TRBJ2-5 and V is TRBV9; possibly TRBD2 for D (6 bases). Trimming took off 1 base at V and 5 bases at J, with 9 bases between the two ends. The germline V gene encodes CDR1 SGDLS and CDR2 YYNGEE. The length of the CDR3 is 13 residues. The CDR3 is CASSVTGVETQYF. The CDR3 DNA sequence: TGTGCCAGCAGCGTAACGGGAGTGGAGACCCAGTACTTC. Drawing the rest from reference TRBV9 and TRBJ2-5, the complete variable domain is DSGVTQTPKHLITATGQRVTLRCSPRSGDLSVYWYQQSLDQGLQFLIQYYNGEERAKGNILERFSAQQFPDLHSELNLSSLELGDSALYFCASSVTGVETQYFGPGTRLLVL.

The gene calls are TRBV5-1 and TRBJ1-6, with unresolved D. This CDR3 has 15 residues. Germline assignment: CDR1 SGHRS and CDR2 YFSETQ. Between the trimmed V and J ends, which lost 3 bases and 9 bases, there was a span of 16 bases. CDR3 DNA sequence: TGCGCCAGCAGCTCCGACCGGATCGGAGGTTCACCCCTCCACTTT. Its translation: CASSSDRIGGSPLHF.

V gene TRBV6-5 combines with J gene TRBJ2-5; D is possibly TRBD2 (5 bases). Deletions cut 4 bases from V and 4 bases from J, with 16 bases between. This CDR3 spans 15 amino acids. Germline CDR1 is MNHEY and CDR2 is SVGAGI. The CDR3 DNA reads as TGTGCCAGCAGTTCGCCCCGGGGAGCGAGAGAGACCCAGTACTTC. Translating it yields CASSSPRGARETQYF.

The chain joins TRBV27 to TRBJ2-2; D is perhaps TRBD2 (5 bases). Germline V gives CDR1 MNHEY, CDR2 SMNVEV (reference sequence). Trimming cost V 3 bases and J 9 bases, with 5 bases left between them. This CDR3 is built from 11 residues. In DNA, the CDR3 is TGTGCCAGCAGTTTCGGGAGGGAGCTGTTTTTT. It codes for CASSFGRELFF.

The V gene is TRBV11-2, the J gene TRBJ2-5, with 9 bases lining up with TRBD2. Germline CDR1 and CDR2: SGHAT and FQNNGV. V gave up 2 bases and J gave up 5 bases; unmatched junction bases: 6. The CDR3 spans 15 residues. The CDR3 region has the DNA TGTGCCAGCAGCTTAAGCGGGGGGAATTGGGAGACCCAGTACTTC. Its translation: CASSLSGGNWETQYF.

This clone came up a few times. Here the CDR3 DNA reads TGTGCCAGTGACCCCCGACAGGGTGGTGCTGAAGCTTTCTTT. Amino acid sequence: CASDPRQGGAEAFF. This chain joins TRBV19 and TRBJ1-1; the match to TRBD1 covers 7 bases. In germline, CDR1 is LNHDA, CDR2 SQIVND (reference sequence). After removal of 8 bases from V and 6 bases from J, the junction contained 12 bases not matched to a gene. CDR3 length: 14 residues. Full variable domain (missing parts from reference TRBV19 and TRBJ1-1): DGGITQSPKYLFRKEGQNVTLSCEQNLNHDAMYWYRQDPGQGLRLIYYSQIVNDFQKGDIAEGYSVSREKKESFPLTVTSAQKNPTAFYLCASDPRQGGAEAFFGQGTRLTVV.

The V gene is TRBV5-5, the J gene TRBJ1-4, with 7 bases that match TRBD1. The CDR3 contains 15 residues. V lost 1 base to trimming and J lost 3 bases; unmatched junction nucleotides: 3. In germline, CDR1 is SGHKS, CDR2 YYEKEE (reference sequence). In nucleotides, the CDR3 is TGTGCCAGCAGCTTGCCCAGGGGGGCTAATGAAAAACTGTTTTTT. It codes for CASSLPRGANEKLFF.

The rearrangement joins TRBV7-9 to TRBJ1-2, with 9 bases lining up with TRBD1. The trim removed 1 base at V and 4 bases at J, leaving 4 bases unmatched. The CDR3 contains 15 residues. Germline V gene lookup returns CDR1 SEHNR and CDR2 FQNEAQ (reference sequence). The CDR3 loop reads CASSLEGQGGYGYTF. Here the CDR3 DNA reads TGTGCCAGCAGCTTAGAGGGACAGGGTGGCTATGGCTACACCTTC.